This T cell receptor beta chain was captured in a study of OX40 agonist ivuxolimab in advanced cancers. About the research overall: Administration of intravenous ivuxolimab to patients occurred every 2 weeks at 0.01 to 10 mg/kg. From roughly 20 to 85 years was the age range, with a mean of around 60 years, and roughly 83% were male.

CDR3 length: 15 residues. Germline CDR1 and CDR2: SGHTS and YDEGEE. A remark on this clone: Its ends do not fully match the called genes, so a read error is possible.

Sequencing was performed with immunoSEQ multiplex PCR; in TCRdb, only in-frame clones are kept and a portion is missing. The sample contains roughly 58,000 clones, around four fifths of which appear only once. The sample here was CD4+ or CD8+ T cells sorted from blood, taken in a trial of the OX40 agonist ivuxolimab. The receptor was isolated from an adult with an advanced solid tumor such as melanoma, head and neck, liver or kidney cancer. V gene TRBV5-8 combines with J gene TRBJ1-5; D might be TRBD1 (6 bases). The CDR3 is CASSSYYGGNQPQHF. CDR3 DNA: TGTGCCAGCAGCTCCTACTACGGGGGCAACCAGCCCCAGCATTTT.